The 7 T cell receptor beta chains listed next were all sequenced from one sample in a study of blood T cell repertoires in COVID-19 (dated by TCRdb to between 2020 and 2021). The library was obtained by the immunoSEQ multiplex PCR assay. TCRdb took over this immuneACCESS table, retaining in-frame rearrangements with V and J assigned. Such tables are incomplete; in checked studies, under half of the missing clones stem from an unresolved V gene, and the remainder is unexplained. Recorded for this sample are approximately 220,000 clones; 80% to 90% of them occurred a single time. The ten largest account for 3% to 4.5% of the sample. The sample taken for sequencing was PBMCs or T cells enriched from blood (not recorded which). These receptors were taken from a woman aged 40 to 49 with acute COVID-19.

The CDR3 region has the DNA TGTGCCAGCAGCTTATTAACAGATACTAACTATGGCTACACCTTC. Amino acids: CASSLLTDTNYGYTF. The chain uses TRBV7-9 and TRBJ1-2; D is undetermined. From germline, CDR1 is SEHNR and CDR2 FQNEAQ (reference sequence). This CDR3 comprises 15 residues. V was pared by 2 bases and J by 0 bases, with 10 bases between.

This clone occurred once. The CDR3 DNA reads as TGTGCCAGCAGAAGTGCAGAAGAGACCCAGTACTTC. It translates to CASRSAEETQYF. The rearrangement links TRBV3-1 (or the pseudogene TRBV3-2) to TRBJ2-5; the D is unclear. This CDR3 spans 12 amino acids. With 6 bases removed from V and 3 bases from J, the gap between germline ends came to 8 bases. Germline loops: CDR1 LGHDT, CDR2 YNNKEL (reference sequence).

J is TRBJ2-3 and V is TRBV10-3; weak D call: TRBD2 (7 bases). The CDR3 has 16 residues. The V and J ends lost 2 bases and 3 bases respectively, with 15 bases between them. Germline-derived CDR1 and CDR2 are ENHRY and SYGVKD. The CDR3 nucleotides are TGTGCCATCAGTGAGGGGGGGGGCGGAAGGACAGATACGCAGTATTTT. It codes for CAISEGGGGRTDTQYF.

This clone was seen only a few times. This chain connects TRBV19 to TRBJ1-5; 12 bases map to TRBD1. Unmatched junction bases numbered 4, after V lost 4 bases and J lost 6 bases. CDR1 is LNHDA and CDR2 is SQIVND in the germline V gene (reference sequence). CDR3 length: 15 residues. In DNA, the CDR3 is TGTGCCAGTAGTACCGGGACAGGGGGCCTTCAGCCCCAGCATTTT. Translated, it gives CASSTGTGGLQPQHF.

The CDR3 reads CASSRQGVLGSATYEQYF. The CDR3 nucleotides are TGTGCCAGCAGCCGACAGGGGGTCCTCGGTAGCGCGACCTACGAGCAGTACTTC. The chain carries TRBV2 and TRBJ2-7; 9 bases are shared with TRBD1. The CDR3 has 18 residues. From germline, CDR1 is SNHLY and CDR2 FYNNEI. Germline trimming cut 6 bases from V and 2 bases from J; bases unmatched to any gene: 17. Full variable domain (rest looked up from reference TRBV2 and TRBJ2-7): EPEVTQTPSHQVTQMGQEVILRCVPISNHLYFYWYRQILGQKVEFLVSFYNNEISEKSEIFDDQFSVERPDGSNFTLKIRSTKLEDSAMYFCASSRQGVLGSATYEQYFGPGTRLTVT.

The chain combines TRBV11-2 with TRBJ1-2; TRBD1 matches 8 bases. The ends lost 5 bases at V and 8 bases at J; junction bases unmatched: 10. The CDR3 is 14 amino acids. Germline lookup yields CDR1 SGHAT and CDR2 FQNNGV. The CDR3 DNA reads as TGTGCCAGCAGCCCGACAGGGGAATGGGGGGGCTACACCTTC. Translated: CASSPTGEWGGYTF.

This chain connects TRBV5-1 to TRBJ1-2, with 8 bases aligning to TRBD1. V lost 0 bases and J lost 6; bases outside the gene matches: 4. Germline V lookup: CDR1 SGHRS, CDR2 YFSETQ. This CDR3 spans 14 amino acids. CDR3 in DNA: TGCGCCAGCAGCTTGGCGAGGACAGGGCATGGCTACACCTTC. Its translation is CASSLARTGHGYTF.